The present entry profiles one TCR beta chain with its context. Its antigen is unidentified. Clones were sequenced by immunoSEQ multiplex PCR, and TCRdb holds only the in-frame ones, with some missing. The table has approximately 220,000 clones, approximately 88% seen once. The data were taken from a study of cytomegalovirus exposure and HLA in healthy donors. Study in general: The approximately 110 validation repertoires used a platform that matched the one used for the 550 to 800 first-cohort repertoires, as a later analysis reported. Study-wide points: Rarity marked most TCR sequences, yet some public TCRs occurred in many donors.

The V segment lost 1 base and the J segment 7 bases; nucleotides outside the gene matches: 9. The germline V gene has CDR1 SGHRS and CDR2 YFSETQ. There are 16 residues in the CDR3. This TCR was recovered from a woman between 25 and 40 years old in good health and CMV-seropositive. V is TRBV5-1 and J is TRBJ2-1; 9 nucleotides line up with TRBD2. The source material was PBMCs. CDR3 amino acids: CASSLRREGMENEQFF. CDR3 nucleotide sequence: TGCGCCAGCAGCTTGAGGCGGGAGGGCATGGAGAATGAGCAGTTCTTC. Full variable domain (rest looked up from reference TRBV5-1 and TRBJ2-1): KAGVTQTPRYLIKTRGQQVTLSCSPISGHRSVSWYQQTPGQGLQFLFEYFSETQRNKGNFPGRFSGRQFSNSRSEMNVSTLELGDSALYLCASSLRREGMENEQFFGPGTRLTVL.